Below, 30 T cell receptor beta chains from the same sample are listed, as sequenced in a study of blood T cell repertoires in COVID-19. Sequenced by immunoSEQ multiplex PCR; TCRdb stores in-frame clones only, minus some. The repertoire has 130,000 to 150,000 clones, around 83% of them found once; the top ten carry 2.6%. The sequencing input was peripheral blood. The receptors here all came from a human donor with acute or convalescent COVID-19. The donor label of this sample is uncertain.

The chain joins TRBV6-2 or TRBV6-3 to TRBJ1-5; D perhaps matches TRBD1 (6 bases). Germline V gene data show CDR1 as MNHEY and CDR2 as SVGEGT. V was trimmed by 6 bases and J by 2 bases, leaving 17 bases between them. The CDR3 is made up of 16 amino acids. The CDR3, as DNA: TGTGCCAGCAGCCCTTGGACAGCTCCGCGCAATCAGCCCCAGCATTTT. This gives the protein CASSPWTAPRNQPQHF.

V and J are TRBV7-8 and TRBJ2-5; maybe TRBD1 (6 bases). The CDR3 extends over 14 amino acids. Looked up from germline, CDR1 is SGHVS and CDR2 is FQNEAQ. The V and J ends lost 7 bases and 4 bases respectively, with 16 bases between them. DNA of the CDR3: TGTGCCAGCACTAATACAGGGTTCGGAGAGACCCAGTACTTC. Protein: CASTNTGFGETQYF.

This chain connects TRBV5-6 to TRBJ1-1, with 11 bases lining up with TRBD1. Germline trimming cut 2 bases from V and 3 bases from J; bases unmatched to any gene: 3. Germline CDR1 reads SGHDT; CDR2 reads YYEEEE. The CDR3 contains 15 residues. CDR3 loop: CASSLGDRGDTEAFF. CDR3 sequence (DNA): TGTGCCAGCAGCTTAGGGGACAGGGGGGACACTGAAGCTTTCTTT.

V usage is TRBV7-9 and J usage is TRBJ1-1, with TRBD1 identical over 7 bases. The trim removed 0 bases at V and 0 bases at J, leaving 4 bases unmatched. Germline CDR1 and CDR2: SEHNR and FQNEAQ (reference sequence). The CDR3 length is 16 residues. CDR3 in DNA: TGTGCCAGCAGCTTAGCCGAGGGACAGTTGAACACTGAAGCTTTCTTT. This encodes CASSLAEGQLNTEAFF.

This clone came up a few times. The chain joins TRBV18 to TRBJ1-6, with 7 bases fitting TRBD1. Germline V gene lookup returns CDR1 KGHSH and CDR2 LQKENI. The CDR3 has 14 residues. With 3 bases clipped from V and 10 bases from J, the junction kept 6 bases outside the gene matches. DNA for the CDR3: TGTGCCAGCTCACCCCCGGGAGGGGGCTCACCCCTCCACTTT. Translated, it gives CASSPPGGGSPLHF.

The chain joins TRBV24-1 to TRBJ2-1; 10 nucleotides align to TRBD1. CDR1 and CDR2 (germline): KGHDR, SFDVKD. J gave up 10 bases and V 4 bases, and 9 bases lay outside the gene matches. The CDR3 sequence is 15 residues long. The CDR3 is CATSDSRQGAREQFF. The CDR3 DNA reads as TGTGCCACCAGTGACTCAAGACAGGGGGCAAGGGAGCAGTTCTTC.

For this clone: The same CDR3 arises from other DNA sequences in this sample as well. V is TRBV19 and J is TRBJ1-1; D is unresolved. CDR1 is LNHDA, CDR2 SQIVND, per germline (reference sequence). V lost 0 bases and J 7 bases, leaving 21 bases between the germline ends. The CDR3 runs 17 residues. The CDR3 coding sequence is TGTGCCAGTAGTATAGATGGAGTCCCCGGGATTGGCGTTGAAGCTTTCTTT. As protein: CASSIDGVPGIGVEAFF.

This clone was detected only a few times. The chain employs TRBV30 and TRBJ1-5; a possible D gene is TRBD1 (6 bases). The ends were cut back, 3 bases at V and 4 bases at J, with 16 bases in the middle. The CDR3 totals 15 residues. Germline lookup yields CDR1 GTSNPN and CDR2 SVGIG (reference sequence). Written as DNA, the CDR3 is TGTGCCTGGAGCGTTACAGGGTCCCTAAATCAGCCCCAGCATTTT. Amino acid sequence: CAWSVTGSLNQPQHF.

V is TRBV9 and J is TRBJ2-3, with 10 bases that match TRBD2. V lost 6 bases and J lost 1; bases outside the gene matches: 8. This CDR3 is built from 16 residues. The germline CDR1 and CDR2 sequences are SGDLS and YYNGEE. For the CDR3, the DNA is TGTGCCAGCACCCGTACTGGGACTAGCGGCACAGATACGCAGTATTTT. Its translation is CASTRTGTSGTDTQYF.

This chain links TRBV18 with TRBJ1-6; D is possibly TRBD1 (5 bases). Germline V gene lookup returns CDR1 KGHSH and CDR2 LQKENI. This CDR3 is built from 17 residues. V was pared by 1 base and J by 4 bases, with 14 bases between. The CDR3 DNA reads TGTGCCAGCTCACCACGGTCGGACAAGTATTATAATTCACCCCTCCACTTT. It yields the protein CASSPRSDKYYNSPLHF.

V and J are TRBV18 and TRBJ2-7; TRBD1 matches at 9 bases. Germline loops: CDR1 KGHSH, CDR2 LQKENI. The CDR3 covers 14 residues. Unmatched junction bases numbered 5, after V lost 3 bases and J lost 5 bases. The CDR3 protein is CASSPGTGRHEQYV. The DNA of the CDR3 is TGTGCCAGCTCACCCGGGACAGGGCGCCACGAGCAGTACGTC.

The chain combines TRBV10-3 with TRBJ2-5, with D possibly being TRBD1 (6 bases). Trimming left V 5 bases short and J 0 bases short, with 13 bases between. Looked up from germline, CDR1 is ENHRY and CDR2 is SYGVKD. This CDR3 contains 15 residues. The CDR3 DNA reads TGTGCCATCAGTCCCTCACAGGGAAACCAAGAGACCCAGTACTTC. Translating it yields CAISPSQGNQETQYF.

This clone has a handful of counts. The chain has TRBV5-8 and TRBJ1-4; 10 positions match TRBD1. In germline, CDR1 is SGHTS, CDR2 YDEGEE. The CDR3 length is 16 residues. V lost 2 bases to trimming and J lost 4 bases; unmatched junction nucleotides: 5. DNA for the CDR3: TGTGCCAGCAGCTTACTCCGGACAGGGGGTAATGAAAAACTGTTTTTT. Its translation: CASSLLRTGGNEKLFF.

This sequence joins TRBV28 and TRBJ1-1, with unresolved D. V lost 6 bases to trimming and J lost 7 bases, with 9 bases between them. The CDR3 length is 11 residues. The germline CDR1 and CDR2 sequences are MDHEN and SYDVKM. CDR3 in amino acids: CASREGSEAFF. As DNA, the CDR3 is TGTGCCAGCAGGGAGGGTAGTGAAGCTTTCTTT.

V usage is TRBV29-1 and J usage is TRBJ1-1; D uncertain. V dropped 7 bases and J dropped 3 bases, with 9 bases sitting between them. The germline V gene encodes CDR1 SQVTM and CDR2 ANQGSEA. The CDR3 loop spans 11 amino acids. CDR3 sequence reads: CSARGDTEAFF. The CDR3 coding sequence is TGCAGCGCACGGGGTGACACTGAAGCTTTCTTT.

V gene TRBV30 combines with J gene TRBJ2-1; TRBD1 aligns across 7 bases. CDR1 GTSNPN and CDR2 SVGIG come from the germline V gene (reference sequence). The length of the CDR3 is 15 residues. Trimming at V came to 4 bases and at J to 0 bases, leaving 6 bases not matched to a gene. CDR3 nucleotides: TGTGCCTGGACTCTGACAGGGAGCTCCTACAATGAGCAGTTCTTC. Translation: CAWTLTGSSYNEQFF.

The V call is TRBV14, the J call TRBJ2-3; 12 bases align to TRBD2. CDR3 length equals 19 residues. The trim removed 4 bases at V and 3 bases at J, leaving 14 bases unmatched. Germline CDR1 is SGHDN and CDR2 is FVKESK. The CDR3: CASSRSRLAGGPGTDTQYF. The CDR3 bases are TGTGCCAGCAGCCGCTCCCGCCTAGCGGGAGGGCCCGGGACAGATACGCAGTATTTT.

The chain links TRBV21-1 to TRBJ2-2; the table's D call TRBD2 went unverified against the DNA. TRBV21-1 is marked as a pseudogene. The CDR3 loop spans 15 amino acids. The CDR3 loop reads CASSRDSEYTGELFF. The DNA of the CDR3 is TGTGCCAGCAGCCGCGATAGCGAGTACACCGGGGAGCTGTTTTTT.

The sample holds one count of this clone. The chain has TRBV7-2 and TRBJ2-2; D is uncertain. Germline-derived CDR1 and CDR2 are SGHTA and FQGNSA. Deletions cut 2 bases from V and 1 base from J, with 5 bases between. CDR3 size: 14 residues. CDR3 sequence reads: CASSLSGNTGELFF. As DNA, the CDR3 is TGTGCCAGCAGCTTATCAGGGAACACCGGGGAGCTGTTTTTT.

This clone showed up just once. V gene TRBV10-3 combines with J gene TRBJ2-7; perhaps TRBD2 as D (7 bases). The germline V and J ends were trimmed by 0 bases and 7 bases, with 13 bases remaining between them. The CDR3 length is 14 residues. Germline CDR1 and CDR2: ENHRY and SYGVKD. Here the CDR3 DNA reads TGTGCCATCAGTGAGTCGACGGGGGGCAGAGAGCAGTACGTC. Its translation: CAISESTGGREQYV.

This clone was detected only once. The chain links TRBV10-3 to TRBJ2-3; 13 bases match TRBD2. Germline V gives CDR1 ENHRY, CDR2 SYGVKD. The V segment lost 0 bases and the J segment 0 bases; nucleotides outside the gene matches: 6. The CDR3 loop spans 19 amino acids. Here the CDR3 DNA reads TGTGCCATCAGTGAGTCAGGGACTAGCGGGGCCTCTAGCACAGATACGCAGTATTTT. This sequence encodes CAISESGTSGASSTDTQYF.

This chain links TRBV5-4 with TRBJ2-1; 7 positions match TRBD2. V gave up 4 bases and J gave up 7 bases; unmatched junction bases: 14. In germline, CDR1 is SGHNT, CDR2 YYREEE (reference sequence). The CDR3 is 16 residues long. CDR3 coding DNA: TGTGCCAGCAGCCCCCAGGTGGCGGGAGTAGGGAATGAGCAGTTCTTC. This translates into CASSPQVAGVGNEQFF.

The chain joins TRBV19 to TRBJ2-1, with TRBD2 identical over 7 bases. This CDR3 is 13 amino acids long. The germline V gene has CDR1 LNHDA and CDR2 SQIVND (reference sequence). V gave up 4 bases and J gave up 7 bases; unmatched junction bases: 4. For the CDR3, the DNA is TGTGCCAGTAGTAAGTATAGCGGGAATGAGCAGTTCTTC. It is translated as CASSKYSGNEQFF.

This chain's CDR3 is CASSLEGGSSYEQYF. In DNA form, the CDR3 reads TGTGCCAGCAGCTTAGAGGGGGGGAGCTCCTACGAGCAGTACTTC. The rearrangement joins TRBV11-2 to TRBJ2-7, with 7 nucleotides matching TRBD2. The V gene's germline CDR1 is SGHAT and CDR2 FQNNGV. CDR3 length: 15 residues. V lost 0 bases, J lost 0 bases, and 2 bases stayed unmatched.

J is TRBJ1-4 and V is TRBV19; TRBD1 matches 7 bases. The length of the CDR3 is 18 residues. From germline, CDR1 is LNHDA and CDR2 SQIVND (reference sequence). J gave up 0 bases and V 3 bases, and 10 bases lay outside the gene matches. The CDR3 here is CASSITGQSGSTNEKLFF. In nucleotides, the CDR3 is TGTGCCAGTAGTATTACGGGACAGTCGGGCTCAACTAATGAAAAACTGTTTTTT.

The V and J genes are TRBV7-2 and TRBJ1-6; tentative D call: TRBD1 (5 bases). With 1 base removed from V and 5 bases from J, the gap between germline ends came to 6 bases. Germline V gene sequence: CDR1 SGHTA, CDR2 FQGNSA. This CDR3 contains 14 residues. CDR3: CASSLGGDNSPLHF. The DNA of the CDR3 is TGTGCCAGCAGCTTAGGGGGGGATAATTCACCCCTCCACTTT.

This clone was found once. The rearrangement links TRBV19 to TRBJ1-4, with TRBD1 matching over 10 bases. V lost 4 bases and J lost 3; bases outside the gene matches: 8. The CDR3 totals 17 residues. CDR1 and CDR2 from the germline V gene are LNHDA and SQIVND (reference sequence). Here the CDR3 reads CASSTTRDRGANEKLFF. CDR3 coding DNA: TGTGCCAGTAGTACAACCCGGGACAGGGGTGCTAATGAAAAACTGTTTTTT.

The chain couples TRBV28 to TRBJ1-6; the D gene is possibly TRBD1 (5 bases). CDR3 length: 15 amino acids. The germline CDR1 and CDR2 sequences are MDHEN and SYDVKM. V dropped 8 bases and J dropped 6 bases, with 17 bases sitting between them. CDR3 sequence: CASLTPGGTNSPLHF. The CDR3 coding sequence is TGTGCCAGCCTAACCCCGGGGGGTACTAATTCACCCCTCCACTTT.

V gene TRBV9 combines with J gene TRBJ2-6, with TRBD1 matching 9 bases. This CDR3 has 19 residues. Germline CDR1 reads SGDLS; CDR2 reads YYNGEE. The V segment lost 2 bases and the J segment 2 bases; nucleotides outside the gene matches: 11. The CDR3 spells CASSVSGTGKGTGANVLTF. The CDR3 DNA reads as TGTGCCAGCAGCGTCTCCGGGACAGGGAAAGGCACTGGGGCCAACGTCCTGACTTTC.

The chain has TRBV6-5 and TRBJ1-3; perhaps TRBD1 as D (6 bases). CDR1 MNHEY and CDR2 SVGAGI come from the germline V gene. Trimming took off 4 bases at V and 4 bases at J, with 14 bases between the two ends. This CDR3 spans 15 amino acids. The CDR3: CASSLGGAAGNTIYF. The CDR3 DNA is TGTGCCAGCAGTTTGGGGGGGGCGGCCGGAAACACCATATATTTT.